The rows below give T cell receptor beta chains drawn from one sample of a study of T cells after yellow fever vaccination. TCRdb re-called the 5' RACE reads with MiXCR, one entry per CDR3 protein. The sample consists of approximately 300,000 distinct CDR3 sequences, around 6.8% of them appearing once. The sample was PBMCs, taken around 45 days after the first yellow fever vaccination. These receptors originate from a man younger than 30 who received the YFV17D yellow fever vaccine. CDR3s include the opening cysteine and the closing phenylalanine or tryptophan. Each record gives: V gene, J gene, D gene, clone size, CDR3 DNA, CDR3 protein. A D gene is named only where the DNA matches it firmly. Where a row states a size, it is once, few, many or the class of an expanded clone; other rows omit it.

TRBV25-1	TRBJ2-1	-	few	TGTGCCAGCAGTGACCAAGGAGGGGGCGATGAGCAGTTCTTC	CASSDQGGGDEQFF
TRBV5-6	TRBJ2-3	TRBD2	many	TGTGCCAGCAGCTTGTTTAGCGGGAGCACAGATACGCAGTATTTT	CASSLFSGSTDTQYF
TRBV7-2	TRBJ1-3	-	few	TGTGCCAGCAGCTTAACACCTCGAAACACCATATATTTT	CASSLTPRNTIYF
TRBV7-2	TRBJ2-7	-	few	TGTGCCAGCAGCTACAGGGAGGACTACGAGCAGTACTTC	CASSYREDYEQYF
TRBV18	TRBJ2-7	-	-	TGTGCCAGCTCAACTAATTTATCCAGGAAGGGCCCCTACGAGCAGTACTTC	CASSTNLSRKGPYEQYF
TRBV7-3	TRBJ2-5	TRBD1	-	TGTGCCAGCAGCATCGACAGGGAGGAGACCCAGTACTTC	CASSIDREETQYF
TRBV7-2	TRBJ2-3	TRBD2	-	TGTGCCAGCGGGACTAGCGGGGGAATTACGCAGTATTTT	CASGTSGGITQYF
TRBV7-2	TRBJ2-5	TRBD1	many	TGTGCCAGCAGCTTAGACAGGGGGACCGGAGAGACCCAGTACTTC	CASSLDRGTGETQYF
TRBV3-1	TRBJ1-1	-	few	TGTGCCAGCAGCCTCCCCCGGGGGGATGAAGCTTTCTTT	CASSLPRGDEAFF
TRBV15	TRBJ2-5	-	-	TGTGCCACCAGCAGGTACAGGGAGAATCAAGAGACCCAGTACTTC	CATSRYRENQETQYF
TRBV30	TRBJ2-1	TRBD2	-	TGTGCCTGGAGTGCGGGGGGGCCCTACAATGAGCAGTTCTTC	CAWSAGGPYNEQFF
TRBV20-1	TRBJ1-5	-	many	TGCAGTGCTAGCTCCCCCATGGGTCAGCCCCAGCATTTT	CSASSPMGQPQHF
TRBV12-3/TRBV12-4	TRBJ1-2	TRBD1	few	TGTGCCAGCGGGACACCGGGACAGGGGGCAAGTGGCTACACCTTC	CASGTPGQGASGYTF
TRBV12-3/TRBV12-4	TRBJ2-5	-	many	TGTGCCAGCAGCGTGCCTGGGACTCCGGAGACCCAGTACTTC	CASSVPGTPETQYF
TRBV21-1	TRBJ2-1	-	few	TGTGCCAGCAGCGCTTCGCCCTTTAGCTCCTACAATGAGCAGTTCTTC	CASSASPFSSYNEQFF
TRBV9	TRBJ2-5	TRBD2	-	TGTGCCAGCAGCGTAGCCCCCACTAGCGGATCGACCCAGTACTTC	CASSVAPTSGSTQYF
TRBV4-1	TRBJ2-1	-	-	TGCGCCAGCAGCCAAGATCGCGACAGCTCCTACAATGAGCAGTTCTTC	CASSQDRDSSYNEQFF
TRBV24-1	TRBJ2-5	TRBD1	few	TGTGCCACCAGTGATTTGCAAGAGACAGGGGCCTACCAAGAGACCCAGTACTTC	CATSDLQETGAYQETQYF
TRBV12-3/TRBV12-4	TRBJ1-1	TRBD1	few	TGTGCCAGCAGTTTAGATATCGGGACAGGGATAATCCGGTTCTTT	CASSLDIGTGIIRFF
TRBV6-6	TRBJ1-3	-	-	TGTGCCAGCACCCCCTTCAGTAGAAACACCATATATTTT	CASTPFSRNTIYF
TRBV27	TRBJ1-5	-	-	TGTGCCAGCAGTTTTTGGGGGGGAGGAGATCAGCCCCAGCATTTT	CASSFWGGGDQPQHF
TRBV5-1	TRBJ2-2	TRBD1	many	TGCGCCAGCAGCCCCCAGGGGGTGGCGGACACCGGGGAGCTGTTTTTT	CASSPQGVADTGELFF
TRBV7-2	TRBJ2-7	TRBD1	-	TGTGCCAGCAGCTCCAGGGACAGGGGAGCCTACGAGCAGTACTTC	CASSSRDRGAYEQYF
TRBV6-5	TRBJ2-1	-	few	TGTGCCAGCAGTTACGCGGGGTCGACCTACAATGAGCAGTTCTTC	CASSYAGSTYNEQFF
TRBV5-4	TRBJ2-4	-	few	TGTGCCAGCAGCCCGGACGGGTTCATAGCCAAAAACATTCAGTACTTC	CASSPDGFIAKNIQYF
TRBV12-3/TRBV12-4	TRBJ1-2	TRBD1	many	TGTGCCAGCAGGATGGACAGGACAAACTATGGCTACACCTTC	CASRMDRTNYGYTF
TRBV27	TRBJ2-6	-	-	TGTGCCAGCAGCCATTACACTACTGGGGCCAACGTCCTGACTTTC	CASSHYTTGANVLTF